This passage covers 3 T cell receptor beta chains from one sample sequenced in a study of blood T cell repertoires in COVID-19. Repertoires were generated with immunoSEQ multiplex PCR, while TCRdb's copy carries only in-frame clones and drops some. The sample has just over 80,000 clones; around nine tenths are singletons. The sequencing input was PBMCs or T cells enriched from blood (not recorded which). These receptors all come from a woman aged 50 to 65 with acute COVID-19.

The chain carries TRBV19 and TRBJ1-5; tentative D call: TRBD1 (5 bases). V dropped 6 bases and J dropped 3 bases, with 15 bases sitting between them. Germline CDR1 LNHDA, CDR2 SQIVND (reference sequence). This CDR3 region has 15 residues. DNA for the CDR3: TGTGCCAGTAGCTCCGGGACTGCGGTCAATCAGCCCCAGCATTTT. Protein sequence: CASSSGTAVNQPQHF.

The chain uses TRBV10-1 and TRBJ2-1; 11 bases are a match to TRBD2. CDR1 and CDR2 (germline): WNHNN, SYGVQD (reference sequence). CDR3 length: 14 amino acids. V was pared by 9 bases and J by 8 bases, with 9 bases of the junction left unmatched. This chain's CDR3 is CASKLAGDSHEQFF. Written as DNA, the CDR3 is TGCGCCAGTAAACTAGCGGGAGACTCCCATGAGCAGTTCTTC.

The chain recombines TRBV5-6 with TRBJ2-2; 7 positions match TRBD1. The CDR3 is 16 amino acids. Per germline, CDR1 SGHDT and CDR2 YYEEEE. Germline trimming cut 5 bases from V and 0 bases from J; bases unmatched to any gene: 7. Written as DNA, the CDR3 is TGTGCCAGCAGTTCCGGGACAGCCGCGAACACCGGGGAGCTGTTTTTT. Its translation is CASSSGTAANTGELFF.